The clone carrying this T cell receptor (beta chain) was detected only a few times. The method was immunoSEQ multiplex PCR; TCRdb's version includes in-frame clones alone and lacks a portion of them. The sample consists of about 280,000 clones, approximately 91% of them appearing once. Looked up from germline, CDR1 is SNHLY and CDR2 is FYNNEI. The CDR3 totals 16 residues. V was cut by 1 base and J by 6 bases, with 15 bases left in between. This sample is drawn from a study of blood T cell repertoires in COVID-19. For the study at large: The United States, Italy and Spain supplied acute and convalescent COVID-19 samples. The cDNA or gDNA used as material had been derived from T cells, B-cell-depleted T cells, or PBMCs.

The material sequenced was peripheral blood. This chain uses TRBV2 with TRBJ2-2; D is possibly TRBD2 (6 bases). The sequence came from a woman under 40 with COVID-19, enrolled during active disease. CDR3 region: CASSEGPRLVPGELFF. The CDR3 DNA reads TGTGCCAGCAGTGAAGGGCCCCGACTAGTTCCCGGGGAGCTGTTTTTT.